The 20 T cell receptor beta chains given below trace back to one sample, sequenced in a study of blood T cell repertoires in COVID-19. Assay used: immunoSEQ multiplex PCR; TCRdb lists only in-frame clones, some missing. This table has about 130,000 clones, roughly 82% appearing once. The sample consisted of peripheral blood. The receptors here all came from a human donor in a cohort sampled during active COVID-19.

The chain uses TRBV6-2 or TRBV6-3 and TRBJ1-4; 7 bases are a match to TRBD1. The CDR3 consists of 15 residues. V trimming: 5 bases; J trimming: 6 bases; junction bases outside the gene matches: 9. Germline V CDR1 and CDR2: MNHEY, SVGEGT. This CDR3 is CASSIWDSGYEKLFF. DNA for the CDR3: TGTGCCAGCAGTATTTGGGACAGCGGTTATGAAAAACTGTTTTTT.

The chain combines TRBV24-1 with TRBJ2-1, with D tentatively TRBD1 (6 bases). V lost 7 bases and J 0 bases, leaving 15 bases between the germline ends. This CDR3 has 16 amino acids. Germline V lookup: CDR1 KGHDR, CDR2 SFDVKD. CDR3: CATSARTVSSYNEQFF. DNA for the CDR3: TGTGCCACCAGCGCAAGGACAGTGAGCTCCTACAATGAGCAGTTCTTC.

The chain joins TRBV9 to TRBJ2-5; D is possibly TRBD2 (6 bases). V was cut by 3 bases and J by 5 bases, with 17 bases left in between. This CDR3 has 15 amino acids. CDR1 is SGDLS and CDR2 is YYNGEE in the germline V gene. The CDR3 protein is CASSGGLLSSETQYF. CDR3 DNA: TGTGCCAGCAGCGGGGGACTCCTCTCTTCGGAGACCCAGTACTTC.

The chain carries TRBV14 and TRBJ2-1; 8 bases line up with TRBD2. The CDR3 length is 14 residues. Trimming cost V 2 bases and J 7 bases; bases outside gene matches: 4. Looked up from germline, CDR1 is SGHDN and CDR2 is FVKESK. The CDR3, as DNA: TGTGCCAGCAGCCAAACGGGAGGGCCGAATGAGCAGTTCTTC. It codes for CASSQTGGPNEQFF.

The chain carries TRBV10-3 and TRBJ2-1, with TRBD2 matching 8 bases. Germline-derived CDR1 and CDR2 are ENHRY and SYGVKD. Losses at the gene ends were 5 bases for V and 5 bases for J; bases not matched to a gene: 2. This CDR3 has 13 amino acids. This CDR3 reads CAISISGDNEQFF. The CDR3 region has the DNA TGTGCCATCAGTATTAGCGGGGACAATGAGCAGTTCTTC.

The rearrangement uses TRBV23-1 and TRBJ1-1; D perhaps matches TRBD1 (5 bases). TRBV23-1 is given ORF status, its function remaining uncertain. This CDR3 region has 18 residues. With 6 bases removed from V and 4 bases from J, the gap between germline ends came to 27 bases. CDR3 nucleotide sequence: TGCGCCAGCAGGTCCAATGGTCAGACAGATAGCCGGAGCACTGAAGCTTTCTTT. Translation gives CASRSNGQTDSRSTEAFF.

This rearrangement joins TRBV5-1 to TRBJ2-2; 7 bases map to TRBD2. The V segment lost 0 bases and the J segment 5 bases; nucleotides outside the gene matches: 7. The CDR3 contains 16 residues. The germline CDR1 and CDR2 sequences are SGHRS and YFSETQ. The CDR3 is CASSLAAGAQTGELFF. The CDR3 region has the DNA TGCGCCAGCAGCTTGGCCGCGGGAGCACAAACCGGGGAGCTGTTTTTT.

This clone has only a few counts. CDR3 bases: TGTGCCAGCAGCCGATCACAGGGGAAGGGCACTGAAGCTTTCTTT. The encoded protein is CASSRSQGKGTEAFF. The rearrangement uses TRBV14 and TRBJ1-1, with 7 nucleotides matching TRBD1. Germline V gene data show CDR1 as SGHDN and CDR2 as FVKESK. V shed 4 bases, J shed 4 bases, and the junction held 9 bases outside the gene matches. The CDR3 covers 15 residues.

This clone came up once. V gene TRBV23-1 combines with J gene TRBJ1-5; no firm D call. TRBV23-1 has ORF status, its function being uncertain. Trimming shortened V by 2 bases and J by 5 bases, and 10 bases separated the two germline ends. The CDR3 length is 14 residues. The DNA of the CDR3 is TGCGCCAGCAGTCAAGGGCCCTTTTATCAGCCCCAGCATTTT. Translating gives CASSQGPFYQPQHF.

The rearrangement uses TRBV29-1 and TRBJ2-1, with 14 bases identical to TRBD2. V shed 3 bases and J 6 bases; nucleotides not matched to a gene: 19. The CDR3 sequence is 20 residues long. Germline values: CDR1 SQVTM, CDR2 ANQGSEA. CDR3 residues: CSVELTPTSGRARKFNEQFF. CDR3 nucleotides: TGCAGCGTTGAGCTGACGCCGACTAGCGGGAGGGCCAGGAAATTCAATGAGCAGTTCTTC.

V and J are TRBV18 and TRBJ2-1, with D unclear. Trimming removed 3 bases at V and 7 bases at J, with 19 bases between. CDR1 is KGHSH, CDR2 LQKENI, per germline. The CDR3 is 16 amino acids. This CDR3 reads CASSPPLGFQLNEQFF. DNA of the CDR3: TGTGCCAGCTCACCCCCGCTAGGCTTCCAATTGAATGAGCAGTTCTTC.

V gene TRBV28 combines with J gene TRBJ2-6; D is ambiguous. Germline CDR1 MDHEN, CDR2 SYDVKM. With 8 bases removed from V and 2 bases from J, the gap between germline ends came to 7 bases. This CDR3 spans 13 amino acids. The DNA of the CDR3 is TGTGCCAGCCTATTAACTGGGGCCAACGTCCTGACTTTC. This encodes CASLLTGANVLTF. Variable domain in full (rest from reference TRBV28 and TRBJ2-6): DVKVTQSSRYLVKRTGEKVFLECVQDMDHENMFWYRQDPGLGLRLIYFSYDVKMKEKGDIPEGYSVSREKKERFSLILESASTNQTSMYLCASLLTGANVLTFGAGSRLTVL.

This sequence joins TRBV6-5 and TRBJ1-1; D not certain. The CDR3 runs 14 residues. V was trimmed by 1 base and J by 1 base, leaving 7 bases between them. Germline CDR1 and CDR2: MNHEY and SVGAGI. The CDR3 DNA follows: TGTGCCAGCAGTTACTTGGGCCCGAACACTGAAGCTTTCTTT. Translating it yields CASSYLGPNTEAFF.

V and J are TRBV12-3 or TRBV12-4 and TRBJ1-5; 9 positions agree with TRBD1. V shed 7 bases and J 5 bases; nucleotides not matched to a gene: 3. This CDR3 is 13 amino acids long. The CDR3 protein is CASTGTGYQPQHF. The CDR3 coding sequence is TGTGCCAGCACCGGGACAGGGTATCAGCCCCAGCATTTT.

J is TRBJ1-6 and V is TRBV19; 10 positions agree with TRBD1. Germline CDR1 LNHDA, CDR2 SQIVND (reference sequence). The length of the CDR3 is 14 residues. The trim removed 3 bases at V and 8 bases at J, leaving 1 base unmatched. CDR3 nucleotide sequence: TGTGCCAGTAGTATGGACAGGGGGTATTCACCCCTCCACTTT. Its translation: CASSMDRGYSPLHF.

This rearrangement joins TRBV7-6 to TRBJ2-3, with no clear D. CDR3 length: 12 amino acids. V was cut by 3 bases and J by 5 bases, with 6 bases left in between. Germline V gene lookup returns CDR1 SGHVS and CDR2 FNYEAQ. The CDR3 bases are TGTGCCAGCAGCTTGCTAGAAGATACGCAGTATTTT. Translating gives CASSLLEDTQYF.

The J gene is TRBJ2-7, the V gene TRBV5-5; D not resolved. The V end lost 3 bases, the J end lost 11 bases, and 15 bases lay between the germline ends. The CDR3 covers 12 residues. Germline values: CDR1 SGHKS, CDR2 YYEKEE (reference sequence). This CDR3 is CASSSPMVAEYF. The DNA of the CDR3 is TGTGCCAGCAGCTCACCCATGGTGGCAGAGTACTTC. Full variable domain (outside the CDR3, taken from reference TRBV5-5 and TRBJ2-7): DAGVTQSPTHLIKTRGQQVTLRCSPISGHKSVSWYQQVLGQGPQFIFQYYEKEERGRGNFPDRFSARQFPNYSSELNVNALLLGDSALYLCASSSPMVAEYFGPGTRLTVT.

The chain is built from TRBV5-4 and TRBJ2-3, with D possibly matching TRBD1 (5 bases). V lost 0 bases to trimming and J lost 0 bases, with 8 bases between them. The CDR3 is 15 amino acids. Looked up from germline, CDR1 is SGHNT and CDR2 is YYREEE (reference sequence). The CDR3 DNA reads TGTGCCAGCAGCTTGGGTGGGGCTAGCACAGATACGCAGTATTTT. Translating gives CASSLGGASTDTQYF.

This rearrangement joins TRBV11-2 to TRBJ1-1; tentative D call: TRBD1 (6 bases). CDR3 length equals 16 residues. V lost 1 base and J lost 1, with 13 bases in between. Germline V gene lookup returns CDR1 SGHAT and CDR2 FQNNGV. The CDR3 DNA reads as TGTGCCAGCAGCTTAGGAAGGGGGGGAAGGAACACTGAAGCTTTCTTT. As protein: CASSLGRGGRNTEAFF. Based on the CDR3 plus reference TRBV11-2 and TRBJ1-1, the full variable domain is EAGVAQSPRYKIIEKRQSVAFWCNPISGHATLYWYQQILGQGPKLLIQFQNNGVVDDSQLPKDRFSAERLKGVDSTLKIQPAKLEDSAVYLCASSLGRGGRNTEAFFGQGTRLTVV.

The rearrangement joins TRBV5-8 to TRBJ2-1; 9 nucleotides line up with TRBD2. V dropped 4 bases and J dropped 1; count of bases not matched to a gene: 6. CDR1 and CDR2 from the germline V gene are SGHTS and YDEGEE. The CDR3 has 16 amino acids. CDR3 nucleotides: TGTGCCAGCAGCGCAAGCGGGAGGACGTCCTACAATGAGCAGTTCTTC. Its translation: CASSASGRTSYNEQFF. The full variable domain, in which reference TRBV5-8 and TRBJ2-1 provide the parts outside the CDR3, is EAGVTQSPTHLIKTRGQQATLRCSPISGHTSVYWYQQALGLGLQFLLWYDEGEERNRGNFPPRFSGRQFPNYSSELNVNALELEDSALYLCASSASGRTSYNEQFFGPGTRLTVL.